The 9 T cell receptor beta chains reported below all come from one sample, sequenced in a study of PD-1 blockade in classical Hodgkin lymphoma. The table came from immunoSEQ multiplex PCR; TCRdb's copy has only in-frame clones and leaves some out. The profile shows about 17,000 clones, roughly 80% of them singletons. Every patient relapsed after autologous stem cell transplantation, and brentuximab vedotin exposure varied. Specimen: peripheral blood mononuclear cells (PBMCs), collected before the second cycle of nivolumab. The receptor set was obtained from a human donor with classical Hodgkin lymphoma.

V is TRBV6-1 and J is TRBJ2-3; D unclear. The CDR3 length is 16 residues. Trimming shortened V by 3 bases and J by 0 bases, and 13 bases separated the two germline ends. CDR1 and CDR2 from the germline V gene are MNHNS and SASEGT. DNA of the CDR3: TGTGCCAGCAGTGACACCCCTAGATATAGCACAGATACGCAGTATTTT. It yields the protein CASSDTPRYSTDTQYF.

This chain links TRBV6-6 with TRBJ1-2; D ambiguous. The germline V and J ends were trimmed by 2 bases and 7 bases, with 17 bases remaining between them. From germline, CDR1 is MNHNY and CDR2 SVGAGI (reference sequence). CDR3 size: 15 residues. The CDR3 DNA reads as TGTGCCAGCAGTTACCACACAAGGATTCAAGGTGGCTACACCTTC. It specifies CASSYHTRIQGGYTF.

The chain combines TRBV14 with TRBJ2-3; D possibly corresponds to TRBD2 (5 bases). The germline V and J ends were trimmed by 7 bases and 1 base, with 15 bases remaining between them. Germline V gene lookup returns CDR1 SGHDN and CDR2 FVKESK. The CDR3 length is 15 residues. The CDR3 sequence: CASKVGDVGTDTQYF. CDR3 in DNA: TGTGCCAGCAAGGTGGGAGATGTGGGCACAGATACGCAGTATTTT.

This chain connects TRBV6-1 to TRBJ1-5; no definite D call. The CDR3 spans 15 residues. Trimming cost V 3 bases and J 0 bases, with 9 bases left between them. The germline V gene encodes CDR1 MNHNS and CDR2 SASEGT. The CDR3 sequence is CASSETVNSNQPQHF. DNA for the CDR3: TGTGCCAGCAGTGAGACGGTAAATAGCAATCAGCCCCAGCATTTT.

The chain combines TRBV18 with TRBJ1-6; D is undetermined. The CDR3 runs to 15 residues. Trimming left V 0 bases short and J 7 bases short, with 10 bases between. CDR1 and CDR2 from the germline V gene are KGHSH and LQKENI. CDR3 sequence reads: CASSPPTTGNSPLHF. CDR3 coding DNA: TGTGCCAGCTCACCACCCACCACGGGGAATTCACCCCTCCACTTT. Full variable domain (outside the CDR3, taken from reference TRBV18 and TRBJ1-6): NAGVMQNPRHLVRRRGQEARLRCSPMKGHSHVYWYRQLPEEGLKFMVYLQKENIIDESGMPKERFSAEFPKEGPSILRIQQVVRGDSAAYFCASSPPTTGNSPLHFGNGTRLTVT.

CDR3 in DNA: TGTGCCAGCAGCGCAGACAGCTTATGGGGCTACACCTTC. This encodes CASSADSLWGYTF. The chain links TRBV7-2 to TRBJ1-2; perhaps TRBD1 as D (5 bases). Trimming took 5 bases from V and 8 from J, leaving 15 bases between them. CDR3 length: 13 residues. The germline V gene encodes CDR1 SGHTA and CDR2 FQGNSA.

The chain couples TRBV7-8 to TRBJ1-1, with D maybe TRBD1 (6 bases). In germline, CDR1 is SGHVS, CDR2 FQNEAQ. The CDR3 is made up of 13 amino acids. With 5 bases removed from V and 8 bases from J, the gap between germline ends came to 15 bases. This CDR3 is CASSPRGGREAFF. The DNA of the CDR3 is TGTGCCAGCAGCCCACGGGGGGGCCGGGAAGCTTTCTTT. Full variable domain (rest looked up from reference TRBV7-8 and TRBJ1-1): GAGVSQSPRYKVAKRGQDVALRCDPISGHVSLFWYQQALGQGPEFLTYFQNEAQLDKSGLPSDRFFAERPEGSVSTLKIQRTQQEDSAVYLCASSPRGGREAFFGQGTRLTVV.

J is TRBJ2-5 and V is TRBV2, with 11 bases matching TRBD2. The V gene end was trimmed by 2 bases and the J gene end by 5 bases; junction bases not matched to a gene: 4. This CDR3 spans 15 amino acids. Per germline, CDR1 SNHLY and CDR2 FYNNEI. For the CDR3, the DNA is TGTGCCAGCAGTGAAATAGCGGGGGGGCGGGAGACCCAGTACTTC. Protein: CASSEIAGGRETQYF. The whole variable domain, filled in from reference TRBV2 and TRBJ2-5, reads EPEVTQTPSHQVTQMGQEVILRCVPISNHLYFYWYRQILGQKVEFLVSFYNNEISEKSEIFDDQFSVERPDGSNFTLKIRSTKLEDSAMYFCASSEIAGGRETQYFGPGTRLLVL.

The chain uses TRBV5-1 and TRBJ2-6; D gene uncertain. CDR1 SGHRS and CDR2 YFSETQ come from the germline V gene. This CDR3 has 15 amino acids. Trimming left V 1 base short and J 1 base short, with 6 bases between. The CDR3 DNA sequence: TGCGCCAGCAGCTTGATGGCATCTGGGGCCAACGTCCTGACTTTC. This encodes CASSLMASGANVLTF.